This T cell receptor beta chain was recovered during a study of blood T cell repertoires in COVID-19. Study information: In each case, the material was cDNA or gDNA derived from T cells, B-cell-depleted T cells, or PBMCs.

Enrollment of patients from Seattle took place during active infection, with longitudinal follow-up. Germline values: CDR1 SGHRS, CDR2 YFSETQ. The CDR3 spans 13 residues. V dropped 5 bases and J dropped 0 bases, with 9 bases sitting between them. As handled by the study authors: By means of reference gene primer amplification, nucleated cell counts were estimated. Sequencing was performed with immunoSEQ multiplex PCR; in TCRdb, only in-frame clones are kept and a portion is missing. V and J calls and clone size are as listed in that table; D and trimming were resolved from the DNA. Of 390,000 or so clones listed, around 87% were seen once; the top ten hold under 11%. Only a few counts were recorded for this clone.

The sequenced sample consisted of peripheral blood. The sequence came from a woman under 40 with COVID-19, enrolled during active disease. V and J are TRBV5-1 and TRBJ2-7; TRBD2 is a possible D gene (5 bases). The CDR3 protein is CASRPGNSYEQYF. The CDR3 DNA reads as TGCGCCAGCAGGCCCGGGAACTCCTACGAGCAGTACTTC.